These 29 T cell receptor beta chains share one sample of origin, sequenced in a study of cytomegalovirus exposure and HLA in healthy donors. The PCR made use of 60 Vbeta and 13 Jbeta primers. Using immunoSEQ multiplex PCR, the repertoire was profiled, and TCRdb retains in-frame clones only, with some absent. The sample lists around 200,000 clones; 65% to 80% were seen once. Sequencing input: PBMCs. These receptors all stem from a girl aged 2-15 years in good health and CMV-seronegative.

The rearrangement joins TRBV6-5 to TRBJ1-2, with 8 nucleotides matching TRBD1. V shed 7 bases and J 4 bases; nucleotides not matched to a gene: 11. CDR3 length equals 15 residues. The germline V gene has CDR1 MNHEY and CDR2 SVGAGI. The CDR3 coding sequence is TGTGCCAGCACCTTGAGGACAGGGACCCGCTATGGCTACACCTTC. It encodes CASTLRTGTRYGYTF.

This rearrangement joins TRBV5-6 to TRBJ1-4; 8 bases align to TRBD1. CDR3 length: 17 residues. CDR1 is SGHDT and CDR2 is YYEEEE in the germline V gene. The junction had 16 bases not matched to a gene; V was cut back by 4 bases and J by 8 bases. As DNA, the CDR3 is TGTGCCAGCAGCCTCCTCTTCCCCGGGACAGGAGGAGAAAAACTGTTTTTT. Its protein product is CASSLLFPGTGGEKLFF. Based on the CDR3 plus reference TRBV5-6 and TRBJ1-4, the full variable domain is DAGVTQSPTHLIKTRGQQVTLRCSPKSGHDTVSWYQQALGQGPQFIFQYYEEEERQRGNFPDRFSGHQFPNYSSELNVNALLLGDSALYLCASSLLFPGTGGEKLFFGSGTQLSVL.

CDR3 bases: TGTGCCAGTAGTACCGCAGGGGTCAGGTCGTATGGCTACACCTTC. It yields the protein CASSTAGVRSYGYTF. The chain recombines TRBV19 with TRBJ1-2; D may be TRBD1 (6 bases). Per the germline V gene, CDR1 is LNHDA and CDR2 is SQIVND (reference sequence). V lost 4 bases to trimming and J lost 5 bases, with 17 bases between them. The CDR3 runs to 15 residues. Combining the CDR3 with reference TRBV19 and TRBJ1-2 gives the whole variable domain DGGITQSPKYLFRKEGQNVTLSCEQNLNHDAMYWYRQDPGQGLRLIYYSQIVNDFQKGDIAEGYSVSREKKESFPLTVTSAQKNPTAFYLCASSTAGVRSYGYTFGSGTRLTVV.

J is TRBJ1-1 and V is TRBV27; 7 bases map to TRBD1. The germline V gene encodes CDR1 MNHEY and CDR2 SMNVEV (reference sequence). The CDR3 runs 15 residues. The ends lost 4 bases at V and 1 base at J; junction bases unmatched: 6. The CDR3 coding sequence is TGTGCCAGCAGTTACGGGACAGACCCGAACACTGAAGCTTTCTTT. It translates to CASSYGTDPNTEAFF.

The V call is TRBV5-4, the J call TRBJ2-7; 9 bases line up with TRBD2. J gave up 2 bases and V 4 bases, and 4 bases lay outside the gene matches. This CDR3 is 14 amino acids long. Germline lookup yields CDR1 SGHNT and CDR2 YYREEE (reference sequence). The CDR3 nucleotides read TGTGCCAGCAGCCCGATAGCGGGGGCCTACGAGCAGTACTTC. The encoded protein is CASSPIAGAYEQYF. Full variable domain (missing parts from reference TRBV5-4 and TRBJ2-7): ETGVTQSPTHLIKTRGQQVTLRCSSQSGHNTVSWYQQALGQGPQFIFQYYREEENGRGNFPPRFSGLQFPNYSSELNVNALELDDSALYLCASSPIAGAYEQYFGPGTRLTVT.

The CDR3 DNA sequence: TGTGCCAGCGGAGGTTCGATAGGCAATGAGCAGTTCTTC. It codes for CASGGSIGNEQFF. The gene calls are TRBV2 and TRBJ2-1; D might be TRBD2 (5 bases). The germline V gene has CDR1 SNHLY and CDR2 FYNNEI. The CDR3 consists of 13 residues. With 8 bases removed from V and 6 bases from J, the gap between germline ends came to 14 bases.

V gene TRBV4-2 combines with J gene TRBJ2-1; weak D call: TRBD1 (6 bases). Per germline, CDR1 LGHNA and CDR2 YNFKEQ. This CDR3 has 16 residues. Trimming shortened V by 0 bases and J by 7 bases, and 16 bases separated the two germline ends. The DNA of the CDR3 is TGTGCCAGCAGCCAAGAAGGAGCAGGGGCCAGAAATGAGCAGTTCTTC. Residues: CASSQEGAGARNEQFF.

V and J are TRBV10-2 and TRBJ2-5; TRBD2 might be the D (7 bases). The CDR3 is made up of 17 amino acids. Germline lookup yields CDR1 WSHSY and CDR2 SAAADI. V lost 2 bases, J lost 0 bases, and 16 bases lay in between. CDR3 in DNA: TGCGCCAGCAGTGAGCCTTGGACTAGGGGGTACCAAGAGACCCAGTACTTC. It translates to CASSEPWTRGYQETQYF.

The chain joins TRBV6-5 to TRBJ2-1; 8 bases are a match to TRBD2. V lost 5 bases to trimming and J lost 7 bases; unmatched junction nucleotides: 7. The CDR3 runs to 14 residues. Germline V CDR1 and CDR2: MNHEY, SVGAGI. The chain's CDR3 is CASSDTSGGNEQFF. Here the CDR3 DNA reads TGTGCCAGCAGTGACACTAGCGGAGGGAATGAGCAGTTCTTC.

This clone has only a few counts. The rearrangement links TRBV6-5 to TRBJ1-2; TRBD1 matches at 8 bases. This CDR3 region has 15 residues. Trimming took 0 bases from V and 8 from J; bases not matched to a gene: 8. The germline V gene encodes CDR1 MNHEY and CDR2 SVGAGI. The CDR3 spells CASSYSMSGGRGYTF. CDR3 DNA sequence: TGTGCCAGCAGTTACTCGATGTCAGGGGGCAGGGGCTACACCTTC.

The CDR3 is CASSPGGGWADTQYF. The DNA of the CDR3 is TGCGCCAGCAGTCCTGGGGGGGGTTGGGCAGATACGCAGTATTTT. This chain links TRBV5-1 with TRBJ2-3; TRBD2 matches 7 bases. This CDR3 contains 15 residues. The ends lost 5 bases at V and 4 bases at J; junction bases unmatched: 10. Germline CDR1 SGHRS, CDR2 YFSETQ.

The genes are TRBV10-1 and TRBJ1-2; no clear D gene. V shed 7 bases and J shed 8 bases, with 11 bases lying between them. This CDR3 contains 11 residues. In germline, CDR1 is WNHNN, CDR2 SYGVQD (reference sequence). The CDR3 loop reads CASTTDPGYTF. CDR3 coding DNA: TGCGCCAGCACGACTGACCCGGGCTACACCTTC.

This chain links TRBV30 with TRBJ2-7; 9 positions match TRBD1. Germline CDR1 and CDR2: GTSNPN and SVGIG (reference sequence). The CDR3 has 13 residues. J gave up 6 bases and V 2 bases, and 5 bases lay outside the gene matches. The CDR3 reads CAWSLGQGLEQYF. In nucleotides, the CDR3 is TGTGCCTGGAGTCTGGGACAGGGTCTCGAGCAGTACTTC.

This clone was found once. The chain uses TRBV6-1 and TRBJ2-7, with D tentatively TRBD2 (5 bases). Trimming took 6 bases from V and 0 from J, leaving 15 bases between them. Per the germline V gene, CDR1 is MNHNS and CDR2 is SASEGT. The CDR3 contains 15 residues. Here the CDR3 DNA reads TGTGCCAGCAGCAGTAGCGCGTCGAGCTCCTACGAGCAGTACTTC. Amino acid sequence: CASSSSASSSYEQYF.

The CDR3 sequence: CSVEDDNDGYTF. The CDR3 DNA is TGCAGCGTTGAAGACGACAACGATGGCTACACCTTC. This chain links TRBV29-1 with TRBJ1-2; D uncertain. Trimming took off 0 bases at V and 6 bases at J, with 8 bases between the two ends. The CDR3 covers 12 residues. Germline-derived CDR1 and CDR2 are SQVTM and ANQGSEA.

This clone came up a few times. The J gene is TRBJ2-7, the V gene TRBV6-5, with D possibly TRBD1 on 5 matching bases. The V gene lost 6 bases and the J gene lost 4 bases, with 19 bases spanning the gap. The CDR3 is made up of 15 amino acids. CDR1 and CDR2 (germline): MNHEY, SVGAGI. For the CDR3, the DNA is TGTGCCAGCAGCCGAATTCAATCAGGGCCTTACGAGCAGTACTTC. It translates to CASSRIQSGPYEQYF.

With regard to this clone: The junction shows a germline mismatch at one end, possibly a read error. The chain links TRBV19 to TRBJ2-4, with D possibly being TRBD1 (6 bases). The germline V gene has CDR1 LNHDA and CDR2 SQIVND (reference sequence). CDR3 size: 11 residues. CDR3 in amino acids: CASSTGTIRYF. CDR3 DNA: TGTGCCAGTAGTACCGGGACAATTCGGTACTTC.

The chain has TRBV29-1 and TRBJ1-1, with a weak D call TRBD1 (5 bases). V was cut by 5 bases and J by 5 bases, with 15 bases left in between. This CDR3 has 13 residues. The germline CDR1 and CDR2 sequences are SQVTM and ANQGSEA. The CDR3 nucleotides are TGCAGCGTTCACCCAGACCGGGGGACTGAAGCTTTCTTT. As protein: CSVHPDRGTEAFF.

The rearrangement uses TRBV10-3 and TRBJ2-5; TRBD2 agrees at 13 bases. This CDR3 contains 17 residues. The V and J ends lost 4 bases and 3 bases, in that order; junction bases with no gene match: 8. The V gene's germline CDR1 is ENHRY and CDR2 SYGVKD. The CDR3 is CAISVPTSGGSKETQYF. CDR3 nucleotide sequence: TGTGCCATCAGTGTTCCGACTAGCGGGGGGTCTAAAGAGACCCAGTACTTC.

This CDR3 is CASSLALGATGELFF. The CDR3 DNA follows: TGCGCCAGCAGCTTGGCCTTGGGGGCCACCGGGGAGCTGTTTTTT. The chain carries TRBV5-1 and TRBJ2-2, with a weak D call TRBD1 (6 bases). The CDR3 runs 15 residues. Germline V CDR1 and CDR2: SGHRS, YFSETQ. Trimming left V 0 bases short and J 4 bases short, with 10 bases between.

This clone has just a few counts. The gene calls are TRBV25-1 and TRBJ2-7, with a weak D call TRBD1 (6 bases). Per the germline V gene, CDR1 is MGHDK and CDR2 is SYGVNS. The CDR3 runs 15 residues. V lost 7 bases to trimming and J lost 5 bases, with 21 bases between them. CDR3 coding DNA: TGTGCCAGCATCGCATCATCGGGGACACCCAACGAGCAGTACTTC. Translated, it gives CASIASSGTPNEQYF.

The chain carries TRBV21-1 and TRBJ2-7; the D call TRBD1 from the table was never checked on the DNA. TRBV21-1 represents a pseudogene. The CDR3 totals 17 residues. CDR3 loop: CASSKEPWSGQRWKQYF. CDR3 DNA: TGTGCCAGCAGCAAGGAGCCATGGTCCGGACAGAGGTGGAAGCAGTACTTC.

This chain connects TRBV5-1 to TRBJ2-7, with unresolved D. The germline V gene encodes CDR1 SGHRS and CDR2 YFSETQ. Trimming cost V 4 bases and J 6 bases, with 20 bases left between them. CDR3 size: 15 residues. Written as DNA, the CDR3 is TGCGCCAGCAGCCTAAGCGACCAACTCGTGGGCGAGCAGTACTTC. This encodes CASSLSDQLVGEQYF.

The V and J genes are TRBV14 and TRBJ2-1; 8 positions agree with TRBD2. V shed 2 bases, J shed 0 bases, and the junction held 0 bases outside the gene matches. The CDR3 contains 15 residues. The germline V gene has CDR1 SGHDN and CDR2 FVKESK. The CDR3 protein is CASSQLAGSYNEQFF. Written as DNA, the CDR3 is TGTGCCAGCAGCCAACTAGCGGGCTCCTACAATGAGCAGTTCTTC.

The chain employs TRBV27 and TRBJ1-6; weak D call: TRBD1 (6 bases). Germline V gene data show CDR1 as MNHEY and CDR2 as SMNVEV (reference sequence). The CDR3 totals 14 residues. Trimming pared 4 bases from V and 10 bases from J, leaving 14 bases between. CDR3 DNA sequence: TGTGCCAGCAGTTACCAGGGGCTCTCGTCACCCCTCCACTTT. Its protein is CASSYQGLSSPLHF.

The rearrangement links TRBV29-1 to TRBJ1-4; no definite D call. The CDR3 length is 15 residues. V dropped 4 bases and J dropped 1 base, with 13 bases sitting between them. Germline CDR1 reads SQVTM; CDR2 reads ANQGSEA. The CDR3 reads CSVGGNGGTNEKLFF. CDR3 DNA: TGCAGCGTTGGGGGAAATGGAGGAACTAATGAAAAACTGTTTTTT.

This CDR3 reads CASSLAGSAIYF. In DNA, the CDR3 is TGTGCCAGCAGCTTAGCGGGGAGCGCCATATATTTT. The genes are TRBV11-2 and TRBJ1-3, with D unresolved. CDR3 length equals 12 residues. The V and J ends lost 1 base and 11 bases respectively, with 9 bases between them. The germline V gene has CDR1 SGHAT and CDR2 FQNNGV.

The genes are TRBV30 and TRBJ2-3; 8 nucleotides line up with TRBD1. The CDR3 is 14 residues long. The V segment lost 6 bases and the J segment 4 bases; nucleotides outside the gene matches: 9. Germline V gene lookup returns CDR1 GTSNPN and CDR2 SVGIG (reference sequence). The CDR3 nucleotides read TGTGCCTGTAACGGACAGGGAAGGGCAGATACGCAGTATTTT. Translated: CACNGQGRADTQYF. Complete variable domain (other parts from reference TRBV30 and TRBJ2-3): SQTIHQWPATLVQPVGSPLSLECTVEGTSNPNLYWYRQAAGRGLQLLFYSVGIGQISSEVPQNLSASRPQDRQFILSSKKLLLSDSGFYLCACNGQGRADTQYFGPGTRLTVL.

This chain connects TRBV27 to TRBJ1-2; D not resolved. CDR1 MNHEY and CDR2 SMNVEV come from the germline V gene (reference sequence). V was trimmed by 7 bases and J by 7 bases, leaving 16 bases between them. There are 13 residues in the CDR3. CDR3 in amino acids: CASKTTTMGGYTF. In DNA, the CDR3 is TGTGCCAGCAAGACAACGACCATGGGTGGCTACACCTTC.